This TCR beta chain was identified in a study of early T cells in non-severe SARS-CoV-2 infection. About the study: Chains stayed unpaired after sequencing of bulk RNA from unsorted whole blood.

The CDR3 loop spans 13 amino acids. The V end lost 5 bases, the J end lost 3 bases, and 10 bases lay between the germline ends. CDR1 and CDR2 from the germline V gene are MNHNY and SVGAGI (reference sequence). Via MiXCR, TCRdb re-called the 5' RACE reads, giving one row per CDR3 protein. Of fewer than 120,000 distinct CDR3 sequences in the sample, over 10% were seen once. There are a few counts of this clonotype. The chain has TRBV6-6 and TRBJ1-2; D possibly corresponds to TRBD1 (5 bases). The material was whole blood, obtained at baseline. The sequence was collected from an adult who was a healthcare worker with PCR-confirmed SARS-CoV-2 infection or an uninfected control (not recorded which). CDR3 nucleotides: TGTGCCAGCAGTCCAGGGTTGTACTATGGCTACACCTTC. Protein sequence: CASSPGLYYGYTF.